Listed here are 6 T cell receptor beta chains from one sample, sequenced in a study of response to subunit inactivated influenza vaccine. MiXCR was run by TCRdb on the RT-PCR reads, yielding one entry per CDR3 protein. This table holds around 480,000 distinct CDR3 sequences, 15% to 20% found once. This material consisted of CD4+ T cells sorted from PBMCs, taken around 25 months after vaccination. These receptors were collected from a man aged 50-75 years who received an inactivated influenza vaccine.

The chain couples TRBV10-1 to TRBJ2-5, with D hard to call. Trimming removed 4 bases from V and 0 bases from J, with 9 bases in between. The germline V gene has CDR1 WNHNN and CDR2 SYGVQD (reference sequence). The CDR3 consists of 14 residues. Here the CDR3 reads CASSAQQHQETQYF. CDR3 DNA: TGCGCCAGCAGTGCCCAGCAGCACCAAGAGACCCAGTACTTC.

In nucleotides, the CDR3 is TGTGCCAGCACTCGGGACAACGGGAGAAACATTCAGTACTTC. Translated, it gives CASTRDNGRNIQYF. The chain carries TRBV2 and TRBJ2-4, with D possibly being TRBD1 or TRBD2 (6 bases each). This CDR3 is built from 14 residues. CDR1 is SNHLY and CDR2 is FYNNEI in the germline V gene. Trimming took off 7 bases at V and 6 bases at J, with 16 bases between the two ends.

This clonotype was picked up a small number of times. The V call is TRBV5-1, the J call TRBJ2-7; perhaps TRBD2 as D (5 bases). The ends were cut back, 0 bases at V and 6 bases at J, with 7 bases in the middle. The CDR3 covers 12 residues. From germline, CDR1 is SGHRS and CDR2 YFSETQ. CDR3 DNA sequence: TGCGCCAGCAGCTTGGGACGGGGCGAGCAGTACTTC. It yields the protein CASSLGRGEQYF.

V is TRBV7-9 and J is TRBJ2-5; the D gene is possibly TRBD2 (6 bases). The CDR3 has 15 residues. Germline CDR1 SEHNR, CDR2 FQNEAQ (reference sequence). Trimming removed 4 bases from V and 5 bases from J, with 17 bases in between. The CDR3: CASSSLGLWEETQYF. CDR3 DNA: TGTGCCAGCAGCTCATTGGGACTGTGGGAGGAGACCCAGTACTTC.

The V call is TRBV3-1, the J call TRBJ2-1; possible D gene TRBD1, 6 bases. The CDR3 is 15 residues long. Germline CDR1 is LGHDT and CDR2 is YNNKEL (reference sequence). V was cut by 0 bases and J by 4 bases, with 10 bases left in between. The chain's CDR3 is CASSQDLRGYNEQFF. The CDR3 coding sequence is TGTGCCAGCAGCCAAGATCTTAGGGGGTACAATGAGCAGTTCTTC.

This clonotype was counted many times. J is TRBJ1-5 and V is TRBV12-3 or TRBV12-4, with 7 bases identical to TRBD1. The V segment lost 5 bases and the J segment 5 bases; nucleotides outside the gene matches: 6. This CDR3 is 14 amino acids long. In nucleotides, the CDR3 is TGTGCCAGCAGTCACGACAGGGTACATCAGCCCCAGCATTTT. Translating gives CASSHDRVHQPQHF.